This T cell receptor (beta chain) was sequenced in a study of identical twins. TCRdb reprocessed the 5' RACE reads via MiXCR and lists one record per CDR3 protein. Among 1.5 million to 2 million distinct CDR3 sequences listed, roughly 35% were seen once. This CDR3 region has 14 residues. Germline CDR1 and CDR2: SGHNT and YYREEE (reference sequence). Trimming took 0 bases from V and 8 from J, leaving 12 bases between them. The V gene is TRBV5-4, the J gene TRBJ2-1; D call uncertain. The sequence was obtained from a newborn girl in good health. The sample consisted of cord blood. The CDR3 DNA follows: TGTGCCAGCAGCTTGGAAGGTCCGCGGCATGAGCAGTTCTTC. Translation gives CASSLEGPRHEQFF.